A selection of T cell receptor beta chains follows, all from one sample in a study of breast tumors, draining lymph nodes, adjacent tissues. MiXCR, run by TCRdb on the multiplex PCR reads, gives a single entry per CDR3 protein. This table has some 120,000 distinct CDR3 sequences, 15% to 20% appearing once. Sequenced input: axillary lymph node tissue. All receptors derive from a female donor with breast cancer. Some clones in this sample may be carry-over from other donors' samples. Each CDR3 is given with its conserved first and last residue. The D gene is left open where the match is weak. A clone size is listed for some rows: how often the clone was seen (once, few, many), or a class if it is expanded.

NA	TRBV5-6	few	TRBJ2-5	CASSLRSNALYGQETQYF	TGTGCCAGCAGCTTGAGATCTAACGCTCTGTACGGCCAAGAGACCCAGTACTTC
NA	TRBV20-1	many	TRBJ2-5	CSARGDLGYETQYF	TGCAGTGCTAGAGGGGACCTGGGGTACGAGACCCAGTACTTC
NA	TRBV20-1	many	TRBJ1-6	CSATHGTPGVAGSPLHF	TGCAGTGCTACACATGGGACCCCCGGGGTGGCGGGTTCACCCCTCCACTTT
NA	TRBV20-1	many	TRBJ1-6	CSARAPGDNSPLHF	TGCAGTGCTAGAGCGCCTGGGGATAATTCACCCCTCCACTTT
NA	TRBV27	many	TRBJ2-7	CAAKASEAYEQYF	TGTGCCGCTAAAGCTAGCGAAGCCTACGAGCAGTACTTC
TRBD2	TRBV5-1	many	TRBJ2-1	CASSFGSGAGVGEQFF	TGCGCCAGCAGCTTTGGTAGCGGGGCGGGGGTCGGTGAGCAGTTCTTC
NA	TRBV30	few	TRBJ2-2	CAWSTGLGTGELFF	TGTGCCTGGAGTACAGGGTTGGGCACCGGGGAGCTGTTTTTT
NA	TRBV3-1	many	TRBJ1-2	CASSQGPAGYTF	TGTGCCAGCAGCCAAGGACCGGCTGGCTACACCTTC
TRBD2	TRBV19	many	TRBJ2-5	CASSIVGTSGGQETQYF	TGTGCCAGTAGTATAGTAGGGACTAGCGGGGGGCAAGAGACCCAGTACTTC
TRBD2	TRBV5-1	many	TRBJ2-5	CASSLGTSGFGQETQYF	TGCGCCAGCAGCCTCGGGACTAGCGGGTTTGGCCAAGAGACCCAGTACTTC
TRBD1	TRBV10-3	NA	TRBJ1-1	CAISEGTENTEAFF	TGTGCCATCAGTGAAGGGACAGAGAACACTGAAGCTTTCTTT
TRBD1	TRBV5-1	once	TRBJ2-2	CASSQGTGLTGELFF	TGCGCCAGCAGCCAAGGGACAGGGCTGACCGGGGAGCTGTTTTTT
NA	TRBV4-1	many	TRBJ1-2	CASSQVLGRSTF	TGCGCCAGCAGCCAAGTATTGGGAAGATCCACCTTC
TRBD2	TRBV20-1	many	TRBJ2-5	CSARASGGAETQYF	TGCAGTGCTAGAGCCAGCGGGGGGGCTGAGACCCAGTACTTC
TRBD2	TRBV5-6	many	TRBJ2-7	CASSAASGSLYEQYF	TGTGCCAGCAGCGCGGCTAGCGGGAGCTTATACGAGCAGTACTTC
NA	TRBV5-8	many	TRBJ2-1	CASSWGAGLGYNEQFF	TGTGCCAGCAGCTGGGGGGCCGGCTTGGGGTACAATGAGCAGTTCTTC
TRBD1	TRBV2	NA	TRBJ2-4	CASRGTATAKNIQYF	TGTGCCAGCAGGGGGACAGCGACAGCCAAAAACATTCAGTACTTC
NA	TRBV9	many	TRBJ2-3	CASSSRESEDTQYF	TGTGCCAGCAGCTCCCGGGAGTCTGAGGATACGCAGTATTTT
TRBD1	TRBV18	once	TRBJ2-3	CASSPTGTGPIPAQYF	TGTGCCAGCTCCCCCACCGGGACAGGGCCCATCCCGGCGCAGTATTTT
NA	TRBV12-3/TRBV12-4	many	TRBJ2-5	CASSLARQETQYF	TGTGCCAGCAGTTTAGCACGACAAGAGACCCAGTACTTC
TRBD1	TRBV19	many	TRBJ2-2	CASSIDPGTANTGELFF	TGTGCCAGTAGTATAGATCCTGGGACAGCTAACACCGGGGAGCTGTTTTTT
TRBD1	TRBV2	many	TRBJ1-6	CASSEDRDSPLHF	TGTGCCAGCAGTGAGGACAGGGATTCACCCCTCCACTTT
TRBD1	TRBV5-1	many	TRBJ1-4	CASSLEGQGGTNEKLFF	TGCGCCAGCAGCTTGGAGGGACAGGGAGGAACTAATGAAAAACTGTTTTTT
TRBD1	TRBV12-3/TRBV12-4	many	TRBJ1-2	CASKGQSIYGYTF	TGTGCCAGCAAGGGACAGAGCATCTATGGCTACACCTTC
NA	TRBV11-1	many	TRBJ1-6	CASSWAGTYNSPLHF	TGTGCCAGCAGCTGGGCCGGGACCTATAATTCACCCCTCCACTTT
TRBD1	TRBV6-1	NA	TRBJ2-2	CASSGGQGGTGELFF	TGTGCCAGCAGTGGCGGACAGGGTGGCACCGGGGAGCTGTTTTTT
TRBD1	TRBV7-2	many	TRBJ1-3	CASSSRQGSGNTIYF	TGTGCCAGCAGCTCGCGACAGGGAAGTGGAAACACCATATATTTT